A selection of T cell receptor beta chains follows, all from one sample in a study of cytomegalovirus exposure and HLA in healthy donors. Data came from immunoSEQ multiplex PCR; TCRdb stores just in-frame clones and leaves some out. The data hold some 130,000 clones, with around 73% observed a single time. The sequencing sample was made of PBMCs. The receptors derive from a female donor in good health and CMV-seronegative. The CDR3 runs from the conserved cysteine through the conserved F or W. D genes are given only for firm matches. Rows may omit the clone size; those that give it use once, few, many or a size class.

j_gene: TRBJ2-5; abundance: -; v_gene: TRBV7-9; len: 12; d_gene: -; CDR3nt: TGTGCCAGCAGCACCTACGGGGAGACCCAGTACTTC; CDR3aa: CASSTYGETQYF
j_gene: TRBJ2-3; abundance: -; v_gene: TRBV5-4; len: 16; d_gene: -; CDR3nt: TGTGCCAGCAGCGCACCACAGGGCCGGATCACAGATACGCAGTATTTT; CDR3aa: CASSAPQGRITDTQYF
j_gene: TRBJ2-2; abundance: -; v_gene: TRBV15; len: 14; d_gene: TRBD1; CDR3nt: TGTGCCACCAGCTACGGACAGGGAACCGGGGAGCTGTTTTTT; CDR3aa: CATSYGQGTGELFF
j_gene: TRBJ2-1; abundance: -; v_gene: TRBV27; len: 14; d_gene: -; CDR3nt: TGTGCCAGCAAAAAAAGTGGGCCCTACAATGAGCAGTTCTTC; CDR3aa: CASKKSGPYNEQFF
j_gene: TRBJ1-5; abundance: -; v_gene: TRBV7-9; len: 14; d_gene: -; CDR3nt: TGTGCCAGCAGCTTAGCGGGGCACAATCAGCCCCAGCATTTT; CDR3aa: CASSLAGHNQPQHF
j_gene: TRBJ2-2; abundance: -; v_gene: TRBV7-9; len: 14; d_gene: TRBD2; CDR3nt: TGTGCCAGCAGCGCGAGGGAGGGAACCGGGGAGCTGTTTTTT; CDR3aa: CASSAREGTGELFF
j_gene: TRBJ2-6; abundance: -; v_gene: TRBV10-3; len: 15; d_gene: -; CDR3nt: TGTGCCATCAGTGAGCAAATCTCTGGGGCCAACGGCCTGACTTTC; CDR3aa: CAISEQISGANGLTF
j_gene: TRBJ1-2; abundance: -; v_gene: TRBV27; len: 12; d_gene: -; CDR3nt: TGTGCCAGCTACCGGGGAGGAGTTGGCTACACCTTC; CDR3aa: CASYRGGVGYTF
j_gene: TRBJ1-1; abundance: -; v_gene: TRBV5-4; len: 15; d_gene: -; CDR3nt: TGTGCCAGCAGCTTGGGGCAGGGGATGGGCACTGAAGCTTTCTTT; CDR3aa: CASSLGQGMGTEAFF
j_gene: TRBJ1-2; abundance: once; v_gene: TRBV14; len: 14; d_gene: TRBD1; CDR3nt: TGTGCCAGCAGCCGTGGACAGGGGTTCTATGGCTACACCTTC; CDR3aa: CASSRGQGFYGYTF
j_gene: TRBJ2-1; abundance: few; v_gene: TRBV11-2; len: 17; d_gene: -; CDR3nt: TGTGCCAGCAGCTTAAGGCTAGGAGCGGACTCCTACAATGAGCAGTTCTTC; CDR3aa: CASSLRLGADSYNEQFF
j_gene: TRBJ2-1; abundance: -; v_gene: TRBV28; len: 14; d_gene: -; CDR3nt: TGTGCCAGCAGTTTCTCACTGGTGAACAATGAGCAGTTCTTC; CDR3aa: CASSFSLVNNEQFF
j_gene: TRBJ1-4; abundance: -; v_gene: TRBV5-1; len: 14; d_gene: TRBD1; CDR3nt: TGCGCCAGCAGCTTGGCACCAGGGGGTGAAAAACTGTTTTTT; CDR3aa: CASSLAPGGEKLFF
j_gene: TRBJ1-2; abundance: -; v_gene: TRBV5-6; len: 14; d_gene: TRBD1; CDR3nt: TGTGCCAGCAGCTTACGGACAGGGAACTATGGCTACACCTTC; CDR3aa: CASSLRTGNYGYTF
j_gene: TRBJ1-1; abundance: -; v_gene: TRBV18; len: 15; d_gene: -; CDR3nt: TGTGCCAGCTCACCTTCGGGACAAACCAACACTGAAGCTTTCTTT; CDR3aa: CASSPSGQTNTEAFF
j_gene: TRBJ2-7; abundance: -; v_gene: TRBV18; len: 13; d_gene: -; CDR3nt: TGTGCCAGCTCACCCCTACGCGGGAACGAGCAGTACTTC; CDR3aa: CASSPLRGNEQYF
j_gene: TRBJ1-5; abundance: -; v_gene: TRBV6-5; len: 14; d_gene: -; CDR3nt: TGTGCCAGCAGTTACGGGGGGAGCAATCAGCCCCAGCATTTT; CDR3aa: CASSYGGSNQPQHF
j_gene: TRBJ2-3; abundance: few; v_gene: TRBV4-2; len: 15; d_gene: -; CDR3nt: TGTGCCAGCAGCCAAAGCGGAGAGGGAGCAGATACGCAGTATTTT; CDR3aa: CASSQSGEGADTQYF
j_gene: TRBJ2-1; abundance: -; v_gene: TRBV25-1; len: 15; d_gene: -; CDR3nt: TGTGCCAGCAGTGATGTCGCCGGGGGTTACAATGAGCAGTTCTTC; CDR3aa: CASSDVAGGYNEQFF
j_gene: TRBJ2-1; abundance: -; v_gene: TRBV7-9; len: 15; d_gene: -; CDR3nt: TGTGCCAGCAGCTTAATGGGGCAGCCCTACAATGAGCAGTTCTTC; CDR3aa: CASSLMGQPYNEQFF
j_gene: TRBJ1-1; abundance: -; v_gene: TRBV5-1; len: 16; d_gene: TRBD1; CDR3nt: TGCGCCAGCAGCTTCGGACAGGGGGCGCCTAACACTGAAGCTTTCTTT; CDR3aa: CASSFGQGAPNTEAFF
j_gene: TRBJ2-3; abundance: -; v_gene: TRBV7-2; len: 16; d_gene: -; CDR3nt: TGTGCCAGCAGCCCTTTGGCGCGTCGAGGGCAAGATACGCAGTATTTT; CDR3aa: CASSPLARRGQDTQYF
j_gene: TRBJ1-1; abundance: -; v_gene: TRBV6-6; len: 16; d_gene: -; CDR3nt: TGTGCCAGCAGTCCGCCCTCTATTCGCCGAAACACTGAAGCTTTCTTT; CDR3aa: CASSPPSIRRNTEAFF
j_gene: TRBJ1-1; abundance: -; v_gene: TRBV9; len: 14; d_gene: TRBD1; CDR3nt: TGTGCCAGCAGCCCTCGGACAGGGGTCCCTGAAGCTTTCTTT; CDR3aa: CASSPRTGVPEAFF
j_gene: TRBJ1-6; abundance: -; v_gene: TRBV4-1; len: 14; d_gene: TRBD1; CDR3nt: TGCGCCAGCAGCCAGACAGGGCGGAATTCACCCCTCCACTTT; CDR3aa: CASSQTGRNSPLHF
j_gene: TRBJ1-2; abundance: -; v_gene: TRBV28; len: 16; d_gene: -; CDR3nt: TGTGCCAGCAGTTTACCCTCTCGGACACCCTCCTATGGCTACACCTTC; CDR3aa: CASSLPSRTPSYGYTF